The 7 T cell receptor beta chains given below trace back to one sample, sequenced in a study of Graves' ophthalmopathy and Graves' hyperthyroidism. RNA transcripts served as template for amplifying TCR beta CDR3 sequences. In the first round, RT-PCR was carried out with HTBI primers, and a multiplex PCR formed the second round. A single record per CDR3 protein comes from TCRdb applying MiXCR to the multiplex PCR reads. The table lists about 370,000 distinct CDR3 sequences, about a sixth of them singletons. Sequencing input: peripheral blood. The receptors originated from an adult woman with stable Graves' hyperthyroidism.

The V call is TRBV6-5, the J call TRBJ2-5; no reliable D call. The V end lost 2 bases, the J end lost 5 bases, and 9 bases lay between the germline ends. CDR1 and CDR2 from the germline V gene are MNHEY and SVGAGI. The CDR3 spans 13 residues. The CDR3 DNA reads TGTGCCAGCAGTTACGAGATAGGGGAGACCCAGTACTTC. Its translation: CASSYEIGETQYF.

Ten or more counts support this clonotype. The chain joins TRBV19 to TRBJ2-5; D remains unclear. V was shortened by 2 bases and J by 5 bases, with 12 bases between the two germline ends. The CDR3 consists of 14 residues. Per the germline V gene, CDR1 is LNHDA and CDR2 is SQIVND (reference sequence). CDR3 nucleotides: TGTGCCAGTAGTATACACGAACGGATGGAGACCCAGTACTTC. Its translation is CASSIHERMETQYF.

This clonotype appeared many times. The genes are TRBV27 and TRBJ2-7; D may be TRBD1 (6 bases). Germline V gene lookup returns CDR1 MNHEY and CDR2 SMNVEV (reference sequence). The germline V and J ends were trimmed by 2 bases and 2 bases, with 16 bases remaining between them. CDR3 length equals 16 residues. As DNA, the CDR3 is TGTGCCAGCAGTTTAAGTTCCGGGACAAGGACCTACGAGCAGTACTTC. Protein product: CASSLSSGTRTYEQYF.

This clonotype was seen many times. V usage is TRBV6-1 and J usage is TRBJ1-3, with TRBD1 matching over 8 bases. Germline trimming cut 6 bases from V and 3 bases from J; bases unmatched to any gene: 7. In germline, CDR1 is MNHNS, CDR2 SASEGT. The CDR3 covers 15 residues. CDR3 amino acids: CASRRDRLRGNTIYF. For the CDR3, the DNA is TGTGCCAGCAGACGGGACAGGTTGCGTGGAAACACCATATATTTT.

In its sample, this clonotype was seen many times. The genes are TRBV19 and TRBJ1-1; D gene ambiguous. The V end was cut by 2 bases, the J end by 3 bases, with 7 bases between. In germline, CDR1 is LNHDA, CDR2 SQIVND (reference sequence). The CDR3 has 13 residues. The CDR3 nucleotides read TGTGCCAGTAGTATATTGGCCTACACTGAAGCTTTCTTT. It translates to CASSILAYTEAFF.

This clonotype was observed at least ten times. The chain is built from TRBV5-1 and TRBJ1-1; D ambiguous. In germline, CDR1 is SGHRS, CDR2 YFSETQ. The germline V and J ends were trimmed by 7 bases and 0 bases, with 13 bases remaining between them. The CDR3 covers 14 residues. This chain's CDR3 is CASGPDFLNTEAFF. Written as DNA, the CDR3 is TGCGCCAGCGGCCCGGACTTTCTGAACACTGAAGCTTTCTTT.

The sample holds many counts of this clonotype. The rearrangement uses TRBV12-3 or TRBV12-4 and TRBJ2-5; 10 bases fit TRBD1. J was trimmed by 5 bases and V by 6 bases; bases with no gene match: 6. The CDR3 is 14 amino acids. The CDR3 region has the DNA TGTGCCAGCAGCTTTGGACAGGGGGTTGAGACCCAGTACTTC. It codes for CASSFGQGVETQYF.